This is a list of T cell receptor beta chains from one sample in a study of CD8 T cells in ankylosing spondylitis. TCRdb recomputed calls from the 5' RACE reads with MiXCR, one row per CDR3 protein. This sample has 220,000 or so distinct CDR3 sequences, with over 9.5% found just once. Sequenced sample: blood, either unsorted or a sorted T cell fraction (not recorded which). Receptors originate from a male donor with ankylosing spondylitis or in good health (not recorded which). Each CDR3 is given without its conserved first and last residue. Clone size is given for some rows only: seen once, a few or many times, or a class if the clone is expanded.

clone_size j_call v_call cdr3_aa
many TRBJ2-2 TRBV3-1 ASSQGPGELF
many TRBJ1-2 TRBV5-1 ASSLDPMTGGYGYT
few TRBJ2-2 TRBV7-9 ASSPLTSGNTGELF
. TRBJ1-5 TRBV20-1 SAPVRQGGNQPQH
many TRBJ1-3 TRBV15 ATSRVPTPGNTIY
few TRBJ1-5 TRBV4-1 ASSQDVSSRNQPQH
many TRBJ2-1 TRBV2 ASKARSYNEQF
few TRBJ2-1 TRBV20-1 SAWELRGGGNEQF
few TRBJ1-1 TRBV7-2 ASSLYRGQNTEAF
. TRBJ2-3 TRBV12-3/TRBV12-4 ASTPGGGGFGTDTQY
. TRBJ2-5 TRBV5-1 ASSLDPAGGRETQY
few TRBJ2-1 TRBV12-3/TRBV12-4 ASSLEIAGGQTDEQF
many TRBJ2-3 TRBV12-3/TRBV12-4 ASSPTGGVLTDTQY
few TRBJ2-3 TRBV20-1 SANPGTTDTQY
. TRBJ1-1 TRBV11-1 ASSHPFRWRGVDANEAF
many TRBJ2-7 TRBV20-1 SAKGLAGTGTYEQY
few TRBJ2-3 TRBV7-6 ASSQGGVMGHTDTQY
. TRBJ2-5 TRBV12-3/TRBV12-4 ATLRGGAQY
many TRBJ2-3 TRBV10-3 ATETGPGATDTQY
many TRBJ2-2 TRBV12-3/TRBV12-4 ASSSSSRVGELF
. TRBJ2-5 TRBV7-9 ASSNAPRLAGQETQY
few TRBJ2-3 TRBV7-2 ASSLVWGLGTDTQY